The subject of this entry is one T cell receptor (beta chain). The CDR3 totals 16 residues. J gave up 1 base and V 2 bases, and 6 bases lay outside the gene matches. CDR1 is MNHEY and CDR2 is SVGAGI in the germline V gene. The data were taken from a study of technical replicates of blood from a few donors. Assay used: immunoSEQ multiplex PCR; TCRdb lists only in-frame clones, some missing. The table shows more than 65,000 clones, with roughly 96% occurring only once. Sequenced sample: T cells isolated from PBMCs. The origin of this receptor is a human donor in good health. This rearrangement joins TRBV6-5 to TRBJ1-1; 8 bases map to TRBD1. CDR3 sequence: CASSYLLGQGNTEAFF. CDR3 nucleotides: TGTGCCAGCAGTTACCTCCTCGGACAGGGGAACACTGAAGCTTTCTTT.